These T cell receptor beta chains were read from a single sample in a study of blood T cells in healthy people across ages. Each CDR3 protein gets one entry after TCRdb re-called the 5' RACE reads with MiXCR. The table has about 1.1 million distinct CDR3 sequences, less than 45% seen once. Sequenced sample: blood. The source is a young man in good health. CDR3s include the opening cysteine and the closing phenylalanine or tryptophan. The order of the fields is D gene, V gene, clone size, J gene, CDR3 protein, CDR3 DNA. D genes are given only for firm matches. Expanded clones are given a class, and other clones once, few, many or no size at all.

d_gene: .
v_gene: TRBV7-2
abundance: .
j_gene: TRBJ2-7
CDR3aa: CASSLDLNGAELYEQYF
CDR3nt: TGTGCCAGCAGCTTAGATTTAAATGGGGCGGAGCTCTACGAGCAGTACTTC

d_gene: .
v_gene: TRBV12-3/TRBV12-4
abundance: few
j_gene: TRBJ1-2
CDR3aa: CASSPDSPAYGYTF
CDR3nt: TGTGCCAGCAGTCCCGACAGTCCCGCCTATGGCTACACCTTC

d_gene: .
v_gene: TRBV4-3
abundance: .
j_gene: TRBJ2-4
CDR3aa: CASSQDLLVQNIQYF
CDR3nt: TGCGCCAGCAGCCAAGATCTGCTAGTACAAAACATTCAGTACTTC

d_gene: .
v_gene: TRBV20-1
abundance: .
j_gene: TRBJ1-6
CDR3aa: CSASRGNLNSPLHF
CDR3nt: TGCAGTGCTAGTCGGGGGAACTTAAATTCACCCCTCCACTTT

d_gene: .
v_gene: TRBV20-1
abundance: many
j_gene: TRBJ1-5
CDR3aa: CSARGVGNQPQHF
CDR3nt: TGCAGTGCTAGGGGCGTGGGCAATCAGCCCCAGCATTTT

d_gene: .
v_gene: TRBV6-2/TRBV6-3
abundance: once
j_gene: TRBJ1-5
CDR3aa: CASSQSGLRPQHF
CDR3nt: TGTGCCAGCAGCCAATCGGGACTTCGGCCCCAGCATTTT

d_gene: .
v_gene: TRBV6-5
abundance: few
j_gene: TRBJ1-4
CDR3aa: CASRNRGPNEKLFF
CDR3nt: TGTGCCAGCAGGAACAGAGGGCCTAATGAAAAACTGTTTTTT

d_gene: .
v_gene: TRBV12-3/TRBV12-4
abundance: .
j_gene: TRBJ1-2
CDR3aa: CASSLDGRYYGYTF
CDR3nt: TGTGCCAGCAGTTTAGATGGCAGATACTATGGCTACACCTTC

d_gene: .
v_gene: TRBV12-3/TRBV12-4
abundance: .
j_gene: TRBJ2-4
CDR3aa: CASSPASDSGNIQYF
CDR3nt: TGTGCCAGCAGTCCCGCATCCGACTCTGGAAACATTCAGTACTTC

d_gene: .
v_gene: TRBV2
abundance: .
j_gene: TRBJ1-2
CDR3aa: CASRGRRFGYTF
CDR3nt: TGTGCCAGCAGGGGACGTCGTTTCGGCTACACCTTC

d_gene: .
v_gene: TRBV12-5
abundance: .
j_gene: TRBJ1-1
CDR3aa: CASGLGLNTEAFF
CDR3nt: TGTGCTAGTGGTTTGGGCTTGAACACTGAAGCTTTCTTT

d_gene: .
v_gene: TRBV7-2
abundance: .
j_gene: TRBJ2-1
CDR3aa: CASSLALVSYNEQFF
CDR3nt: TGTGCCAGCAGCTTAGCCTTAGTCTCCTACAATGAGCAGTTCTTC

d_gene: .
v_gene: TRBV27
abundance: few
j_gene: TRBJ1-2
CDR3aa: CASSGSGSNYGYTF
CDR3nt: TGTGCCAGCAGCGGTAGTGGGAGTAACTATGGCTACACCTTC

d_gene: .
v_gene: TRBV4-3
abundance: .
j_gene: TRBJ2-4
CDR3aa: CASSQGWDPNKNIQYF
CDR3nt: TGCGCCAGCAGCCAAGGATGGGACCCTAATAAAAACATTCAGTACTTC

d_gene: .
v_gene: TRBV5-8
abundance: once
j_gene: TRBJ1-1
CDR3aa: CASSFRGREAFF
CDR3nt: TGTGCCAGCAGCTTCCGGGGGAGGGAAGCTTTCTTT

d_gene: TRBD1
v_gene: TRBV3-1
abundance: few
j_gene: TRBJ1-1
CDR3aa: CASSQTTGATEAFF
CDR3nt: TGTGCCAGCAGCCAAACGACAGGGGCCACTGAAGCTTTCTTT

d_gene: .
v_gene: TRBV5-8
abundance: .
j_gene: TRBJ2-7
CDR3aa: CASSDSGFYSYEQYF
CDR3nt: TGTGCCAGCAGCGACTCTGGGTTCTACTCCTACGAGCAGTACTTC

d_gene: .
v_gene: TRBV4-1
abundance: .
j_gene: TRBJ1-6
CDR3aa: CASSQEPVLTYNSPLHF
CDR3nt: TGCGCCAGCAGCCAAGAACCGGTCCTTACCTATAATTCACCCCTCCACTTT

d_gene: .
v_gene: TRBV4-3
abundance: few
j_gene: TRBJ1-2
CDR3aa: CASSQVARANYGYTF
CDR3nt: TGCGCCAGCAGCCAAGTGGCCCGTGCTAACTATGGCTACACCTTC

d_gene: .
v_gene: TRBV7-2
abundance: .
j_gene: TRBJ1-1
CDR3aa: CASSLAGVVTEAFF
CDR3nt: TGTGCCAGCAGCTTAGCAGGGGTGGTGACTGAAGCTTTCTTT

d_gene: .
v_gene: TRBV10-3
abundance: .
j_gene: TRBJ2-1
CDR3aa: CAISELGLESSYNEQFF
CDR3nt: TGTGCCATCAGTGAGTTGGGACTCGAAAGCTCCTACAATGAGCAGTTCTTC

d_gene: TRBD2
v_gene: TRBV20-1
abundance: few
j_gene: TRBJ2-1
CDR3aa: CSANSGGGYNEQFF
CDR3nt: TGCAGTGCTAATAGCGGGGGGGGCTACAATGAGCAGTTCTTC

d_gene: .
v_gene: TRBV29-1
abundance: many
j_gene: TRBJ1-2
CDR3aa: CSVEDRGTMYGYTF
CDR3nt: TGCAGCGTTGAAGATCGCGGGACAATGTATGGCTACACCTTC

d_gene: TRBD2
v_gene: TRBV5-6
abundance: few
j_gene: TRBJ2-1
CDR3aa: CASSPKRGRYNEQFF
CDR3nt: TGTGCCAGCAGCCCGAAGCGGGGGAGATACAATGAGCAGTTCTTC

d_gene: .
v_gene: TRBV7-3
abundance: .
j_gene: TRBJ1-2
CDR3aa: CASSSSGGDGYTF
CDR3nt: TGTGCCAGCAGCTCCTCTGGGGGTGACGGCTACACCTTC

d_gene: TRBD1
v_gene: TRBV5-6
abundance: .
j_gene: TRBJ1-2
CDR3aa: CASSDTGGNGYTF
CDR3nt: TGTGCCAGCAGCGATACAGGGGGCAATGGCTACACCTTC

d_gene: .
v_gene: TRBV4-3
abundance: few
j_gene: TRBJ1-1
CDR3aa: CASSQGPSRSPEAFF
CDR3nt: TGCGCCAGCAGCCAAGGCCCCTCCCGGTCGCCTGAAGCTTTCTTT

d_gene: .
v_gene: TRBV20-1
abundance: .
j_gene: TRBJ2-7
CDR3aa: CSAKGDVADSSYEQYF
CDR3nt: TGCAGTGCCAAGGGTGATGTAGCGGATAGCTCCTACGAGCAGTACTTC

d_gene: .
v_gene: TRBV10-2
abundance: few
j_gene: TRBJ1-5
CDR3aa: CASSESNGEGGQPQHF
CDR3nt: TGCGCCAGCAGTGAGTCGAACGGGGAGGGCGGTCAGCCCCAGCATTTT

d_gene: TRBD1
v_gene: TRBV7-8
abundance: .
j_gene: TRBJ1-2
CDR3aa: CASSSQTGAGDYGYTF
CDR3nt: TGTGCCAGCAGCTCGCAGACAGGGGCGGGGGACTATGGCTACACCTTC

d_gene: .
v_gene: TRBV4-3
abundance: few
j_gene: TRBJ2-7
CDR3aa: CASSQAFVRDEQYF
CDR3nt: TGCGCCAGCAGCCAAGCCTTCGTCAGGGATGAGCAGTACTTC

d_gene: .
v_gene: TRBV2
abundance: .
j_gene: TRBJ2-1
CDR3aa: CASLLTSSYNEQFF
CDR3nt: TGTGCCAGTCTTTTAACATCCAGCTACAATGAGCAGTTCTTC

d_gene: .
v_gene: TRBV7-2
abundance: .
j_gene: TRBJ2-1
CDR3aa: CASSLAGGYSYNEQFF
CDR3nt: TGTGCCAGCAGCTTAGCGGGGGGCTACTCCTACAATGAGCAGTTCTTC

d_gene: .
v_gene: TRBV29-1
abundance: .
j_gene: TRBJ2-7
CDR3aa: CSVEVQSSYEQYF
CDR3nt: TGCAGCGTTGAAGTACAGAGCTCCTACGAGCAGTACTTC

d_gene: .
v_gene: TRBV4-1
abundance: .
j_gene: TRBJ2-3
CDR3aa: CASSQGRTDTDTQYF
CDR3nt: TGCGCCAGCAGCCAAGGACGGACTGACACAGATACGCAGTATTTT

d_gene: .
v_gene: TRBV14
abundance: few
j_gene: TRBJ2-7
CDR3aa: CASSPQHYEQYF
CDR3nt: TGTGCCAGCAGCCCTCAACACTACGAGCAGTACTTC

d_gene: .
v_gene: TRBV6-5
abundance: few
j_gene: TRBJ1-1
CDR3aa: CASSYLGRPNTEAFF
CDR3nt: TGTGCCAGCAGTTACTTAGGACGCCCTAACACTGAAGCTTTCTTT

d_gene: TRBD2
v_gene: TRBV25-1
abundance: .
j_gene: TRBJ2-1
CDR3aa: CASSGRGGYNEQFF
CDR3nt: TGTGCCAGCAGTGGACGGGGGGGGTACAATGAGCAGTTCTTC

d_gene: .
v_gene: TRBV7-8
abundance: .
j_gene: TRBJ2-1
CDR3aa: CASSRDPDSYNEQFF
CDR3nt: TGTGCCAGCAGCCGTGACCCGGACTCCTACAATGAGCAGTTCTTC

d_gene: TRBD1
v_gene: TRBV4-1
abundance: few
j_gene: TRBJ2-1
CDR3aa: CASSQVGTGFTNEQFF
CDR3nt: TGCGCCAGCAGCCAAGTTGGGACAGGGTTTACGAATGAGCAGTTCTTC

d_gene: .
v_gene: TRBV28
abundance: .
j_gene: TRBJ2-1
CDR3aa: CASSPDRSKSAQFF
CDR3nt: TGTGCCAGCAGCCCGGACCGGTCAAAGAGTGCGCAGTTCTTC

d_gene: TRBD1
v_gene: TRBV7-9
abundance: few
j_gene: TRBJ1-6
CDR3aa: CASSVRGRNSPLHF
CDR3nt: TGTGCCAGCAGCGTCAGGGGGCGCAATTCACCCCTCCACTTT

d_gene: TRBD2
v_gene: TRBV20-1
abundance: .
j_gene: TRBJ2-7
CDR3aa: CSATGTSIYEQYF
CDR3nt: TGCAGTGCTACCGGGACTAGTATCTACGAGCAGTACTTC

d_gene: .
v_gene: TRBV12-3/TRBV12-4
abundance: .
j_gene: TRBJ1-2
CDR3aa: CASSLQGKRGYTF
CDR3nt: TGTGCCAGCAGTTTACAGGGTAAACGTGGCTACACCTTC

d_gene: .
v_gene: TRBV20-1
abundance: few
j_gene: TRBJ2-1
CDR3aa: CSARLQGGHNEQFF
CDR3nt: TGCAGTGCTAGACTCCAGGGAGGCCACAATGAGCAGTTCTTC

d_gene: .
v_gene: TRBV6-6
abundance: .
j_gene: TRBJ1-2
CDR3aa: CASADGSYGYTF
CDR3nt: TGTGCCAGCGCCGACGGGAGCTATGGCTACACCTTC

d_gene: .
v_gene: TRBV4-3
abundance: many
j_gene: TRBJ1-5
CDR3aa: CASSQDLHQPQHF
CDR3nt: TGCGCCAGCAGCCAAGACCTTCATCAGCCCCAGCATTTT

d_gene: .
v_gene: TRBV4-1
abundance: .
j_gene: TRBJ1-2
CDR3aa: CASSQQGGVETNYGYTF
CDR3nt: TGCGCCAGCAGCCAACAAGGGGGGGTAGAGACTAACTATGGCTACACCTTC

d_gene: .
v_gene: TRBV9
abundance: .
j_gene: TRBJ2-1
CDR3aa: CASSVEQGIYNEQFF
CDR3nt: TGTGCCAGCAGCGTAGAGCAGGGGATCTACAATGAGCAGTTCTTC

d_gene: .
v_gene: TRBV9
abundance: few
j_gene: TRBJ1-1
CDR3aa: CASSGIGGTEAFF
CDR3nt: TGTGCCAGCAGCGGTATCGGGGGCACTGAAGCTTTCTTT

d_gene: TRBD1
v_gene: TRBV9
abundance: few
j_gene: TRBJ2-7
CDR3aa: CASSVGQGASYEQYF
CDR3nt: TGTGCCAGCAGCGTAGGTCAGGGGGCTAGTTACGAGCAGTACTTC

d_gene: .
v_gene: TRBV6-6
abundance: few
j_gene: TRBJ2-5
CDR3aa: CASSYSTARQDQETQYF
CDR3nt: TGTGCCAGCAGTTACTCGACGGCTAGACAAGACCAAGAGACCCAGTACTTC

d_gene: .
v_gene: TRBV5-1
abundance: .
j_gene: TRBJ2-7
CDR3aa: CASSLAWGHSYEQYF
CDR3nt: TGCGCCAGCAGCTTGGCTTGGGGCCACTCCTACGAGCAGTACTTC